The sequence of this T cell receptor beta chain was determined in a study of T cell repertoires in cytomegalovirus infection. In the study overall: TCR beta signatures that were public indicated CMV infection and matching HLA type. General observations from the study: Clonotype analysis showed dominance of the ex vivo response by HLA-C-restricted CMV-specific TCR beta clonotypes.

TCRdb reanalysed the reads using MiXCR and keeps one entry per CDR3 protein. The sample includes 20,000 to 25,000 distinct CDR3 sequences, approximately 39% of them seen just once. As to this clonotype: Its cognate antigen is unknown.

This CDR3 is 16 amino acids long. V lost 5 bases, J lost 0 bases, and 7 bases stayed unmatched. The TCR comes from a human donor in good health (CMV status not recorded). Some clones in this sample may be carry-over from other donors' samples. The sequenced sample was CD8+ T cells from cultured PBMCs, obtained from culture after CMV antigen stimulation. The rearrangement uses TRBV12-3 or TRBV12-4 and TRBJ1-5; 7 nucleotides line up with TRBD1. The chain's CDR3 is CASSPPGQVSNQPQHF. CDR3 bases: TGTGCCAGCAGTCCTCCAGGACAGGTTAGCAATCAGCCCCAGCATTTT.